This TCR beta chain came from a study of lymphopenia after photon versus proton radiotherapy. Trimming pared 5 bases from V and 7 bases from J, leaving 21 bases between. The CDR3 contains 16 residues. Looked up from germline, CDR1 is GTSNPN and CDR2 is SVGIG (reference sequence). The assay was immunoSEQ multiplex PCR, and TCRdb's table has in-frame clones only and misses some. The sample records tens of thousands of clones, approximately 83% being singletons. Overall study findings and caveats: Post-nadir diversity loss with photons came from oligoclonal expansion, particularly CD8+ Temra cells. Better survival with proton therapy was suggested as possible, not demonstrated. In patients who died, overall survival fell as post-nadir TCR diversity dropped more.

Concerning this clone: Its antigen is not known.

This specimen was peripheral blood, taken from a patient treated with photon-based radiotherapy. The chain links TRBV30 to TRBJ1-6, with a tentative D call TRBD1 (5 bases). The receptor's source is a man aged 35 to 55 with gastric cancer. The CDR3 sequence is CAWFRGGGFPNSPLHF. The CDR3 DNA sequence: TGTGCCTGGTTTAGGGGCGGAGGATTTCCGAATTCACCCCTCCACTTT.